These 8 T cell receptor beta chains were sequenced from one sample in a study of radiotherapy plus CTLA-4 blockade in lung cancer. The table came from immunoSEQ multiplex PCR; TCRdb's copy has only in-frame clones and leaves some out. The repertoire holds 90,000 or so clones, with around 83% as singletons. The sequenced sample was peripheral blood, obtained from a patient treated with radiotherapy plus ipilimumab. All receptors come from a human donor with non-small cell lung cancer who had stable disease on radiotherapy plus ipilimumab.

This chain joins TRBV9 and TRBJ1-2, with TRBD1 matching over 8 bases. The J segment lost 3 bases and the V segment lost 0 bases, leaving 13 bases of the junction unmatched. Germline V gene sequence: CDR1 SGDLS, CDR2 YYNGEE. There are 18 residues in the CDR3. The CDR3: CASSVDKAGGRSDYGYTF. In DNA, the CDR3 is TGTGCCAGCAGCGTAGATAAGGCAGGGGGCCGGAGTGACTATGGCTACACCTTC.

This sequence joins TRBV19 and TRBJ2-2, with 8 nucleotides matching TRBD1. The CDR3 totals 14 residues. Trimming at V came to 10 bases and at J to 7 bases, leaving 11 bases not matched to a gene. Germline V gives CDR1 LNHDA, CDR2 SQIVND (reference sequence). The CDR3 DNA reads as TGTGCCACCGCCCGGGACAGGATGGTCGGGGAGCTGTTTTTT. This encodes CATARDRMVGELFF.

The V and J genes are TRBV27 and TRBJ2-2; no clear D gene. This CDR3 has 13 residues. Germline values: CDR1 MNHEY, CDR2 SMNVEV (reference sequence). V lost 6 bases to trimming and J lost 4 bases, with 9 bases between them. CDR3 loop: CASSREVTGELFF. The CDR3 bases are TGTGCCAGCAGCAGAGAAGTCACCGGGGAGCTGTTTTTT.

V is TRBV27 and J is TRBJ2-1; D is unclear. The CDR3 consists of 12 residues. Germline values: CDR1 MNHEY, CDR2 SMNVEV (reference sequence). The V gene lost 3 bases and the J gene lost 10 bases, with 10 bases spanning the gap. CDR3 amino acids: CASSFLLGEQFF. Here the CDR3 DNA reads TGTGCCAGCAGTTTCCTTTTGGGGGAGCAGTTCTTC.

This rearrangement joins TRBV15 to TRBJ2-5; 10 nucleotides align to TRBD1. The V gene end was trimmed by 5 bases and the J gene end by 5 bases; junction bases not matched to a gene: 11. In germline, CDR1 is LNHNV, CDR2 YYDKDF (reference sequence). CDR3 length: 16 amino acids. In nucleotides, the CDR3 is TGTGCCACCAGCCATGACAGGGGGCGCCTGATTGAGACCCAGTACTTC. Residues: CATSHDRGRLIETQYF.

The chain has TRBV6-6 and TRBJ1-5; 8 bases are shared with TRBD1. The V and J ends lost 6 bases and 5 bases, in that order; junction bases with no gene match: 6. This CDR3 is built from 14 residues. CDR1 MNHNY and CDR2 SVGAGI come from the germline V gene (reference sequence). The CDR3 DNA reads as TGTGCCAGCAGCTCGACAGGGGAGTATCAGCCCCAGCATTTT. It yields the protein CASSSTGEYQPQHF.

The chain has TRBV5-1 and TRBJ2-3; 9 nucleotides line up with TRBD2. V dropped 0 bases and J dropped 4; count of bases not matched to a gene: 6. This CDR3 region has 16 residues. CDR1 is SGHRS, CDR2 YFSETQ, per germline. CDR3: CASSLAGTSTPDTQYF. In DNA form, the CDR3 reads TGCGCCAGCAGCTTGGCCGGGACTAGCACCCCAGATACGCAGTATTTT.

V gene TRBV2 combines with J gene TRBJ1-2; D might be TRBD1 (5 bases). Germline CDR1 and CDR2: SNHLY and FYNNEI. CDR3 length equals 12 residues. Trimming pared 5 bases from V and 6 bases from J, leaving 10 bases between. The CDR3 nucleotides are TGTGCCAGCAGTAGGAGAGGGGATGGCTACACCTTC. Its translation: CASSRRGDGYTF.